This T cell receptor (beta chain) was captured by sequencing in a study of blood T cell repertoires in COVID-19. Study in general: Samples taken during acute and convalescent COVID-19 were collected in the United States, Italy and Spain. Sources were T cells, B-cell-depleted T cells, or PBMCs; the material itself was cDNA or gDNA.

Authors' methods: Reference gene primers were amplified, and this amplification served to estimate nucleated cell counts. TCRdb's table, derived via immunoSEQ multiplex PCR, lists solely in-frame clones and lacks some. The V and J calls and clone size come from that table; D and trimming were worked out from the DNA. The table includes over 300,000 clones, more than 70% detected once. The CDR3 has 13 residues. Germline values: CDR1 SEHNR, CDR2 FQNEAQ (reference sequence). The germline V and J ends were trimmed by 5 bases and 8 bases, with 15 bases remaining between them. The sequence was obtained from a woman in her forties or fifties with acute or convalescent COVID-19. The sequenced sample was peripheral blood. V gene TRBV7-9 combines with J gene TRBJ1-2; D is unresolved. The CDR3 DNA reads TGTGCCAGCAGCACCCGGTCGGAGGGAGGCTACACCTTC. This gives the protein CASSTRSEGGYTF.